In this sample, the clone carrying this T cell receptor beta chain turned up a few times. Clones were sequenced by immunoSEQ multiplex PCR, and TCRdb holds only the in-frame ones, with some missing. The sample has around 250,000 clones, about nine tenths seen once. The data are from a study of blood T cell repertoires in COVID-19. Study overall: The United States, Italy and Spain provided the acute and convalescent COVID-19 samples.

Trimming pared 5 bases from V and 3 bases from J, leaving 14 bases between. The CDR3 spans 14 residues. Germline CDR1 is MNHEY and CDR2 is SMNVEV (reference sequence). The genes are TRBV27 and TRBJ2-7, with D possibly matching TRBD1 (5 bases). The material sequenced was peripheral blood. The TCR sequence derives from a woman in her thirties or forties who had recovered from COVID-19. This CDR3 is CASSLGQGVYEQYF. The CDR3 region has the DNA TGTGCCAGCAGTCTAGGACAAGGGGTCTACGAGCAGTACTTC.